A single sample is the source of the 9 T cell receptor beta chains below, sequenced in a study of technical replicates of blood from a handful of donors. Repertoires were generated with immunoSEQ multiplex PCR, while TCRdb's copy carries only in-frame clones and drops some. Of 70,000 to 80,000 clones in the sample, around 91% are singletons; the top ten hold 0.35% to 0.4%. Specimen: T cells isolated from PBMCs. Receptors were obtained from a human donor in good health. Some clones in this sample may be carry-over from other donors' samples.

The chain joins TRBV4-1 to TRBJ2-5; no clear D. Deletions cut 4 bases from V and 5 bases from J, with 11 bases between. Germline V gene sequence: CDR1 MGHRA, CDR2 YSYEKL. The CDR3 runs to 13 residues. For the CDR3, the DNA is TGCGCCAGCAGCCTCCGACATAAGGAGACCCAGTACTTC. Translated: CASSLRHKETQYF.

The V gene is TRBV25-1, the J gene TRBJ2-3, with D perhaps matching TRBD1 (6 bases). V dropped 1 base and J dropped 5 bases, with 16 bases sitting between them. In germline, CDR1 is MGHDK, CDR2 SYGVNS. The CDR3 consists of 16 residues. The CDR3 DNA follows: TGTGCCAGCAGTGAATGGGCCAGGGGCGCGGGAGATACGCAGTATTTT. This codes for CASSEWARGAGDTQYF.

This clone showed up just a few times. The chain uses TRBV30 and TRBJ2-2; weak D call: TRBD1 (6 bases). The germline gives CDR1 GTSNPN, CDR2 SVGIG (reference sequence). The CDR3 loop spans 14 amino acids. Trimming removed 2 bases at V and 4 bases at J, with 11 bases between. CDR3 nucleotide sequence: TGTGCCTGGAGTCAGGGACACTTCACCGGGGAGCTGTTTTTT. Amino acids: CAWSQGHFTGELFF.

The chain couples TRBV7-8 to TRBJ2-5; 7 bases are a match to TRBD1. Trimming at V came to 5 bases and at J to 1 base, leaving 4 bases not matched to a gene. The length of the CDR3 is 14 residues. Germline lookup yields CDR1 SGHVS and CDR2 FQNEAQ. CDR3 coding DNA: TGTGCCAGCAGCGGCCGGGACAGCCAAGAGACCCAGTACTTC. Protein sequence: CASSGRDSQETQYF.

The genes are TRBV4-1 and TRBJ1-3; maybe TRBD1 (6 bases). CDR1 MGHRA and CDR2 YSYEKL come from the germline V gene. V was pared by 4 bases and J by 0 bases, with 22 bases between. The CDR3 length is 19 residues. CDR3 sequence: CASSPRTLTQGRSGNTIYF. CDR3 nucleotide sequence: TGCGCCAGCAGCCCCCGAACGCTTACACAGGGACGCTCTGGAAACACCATATATTTT.

This rearrangement joins TRBV6-1 to TRBJ2-3; possibly TRBD2 for D (7 bases). Germline V CDR1 and CDR2: MNHNS, SASEGT. Trimming stripped 11 bases from V and 2 bases from J, with 14 bases between. The CDR3 contains 13 residues. The CDR3 region has the DNA TGTGCCGGCCGCGGGGGCCTCACAGATACGCAGTATTTT. It encodes CAGRGGLTDTQYF.

The chain links TRBV2 to TRBJ1-4; unclear D gene. The CDR3 is 16 residues long. Germline values: CDR1 SNHLY, CDR2 FYNNEI. Between the trimmed V and J ends, which lost 2 bases and 0 bases, there was a span of 10 bases. For the CDR3, the DNA is TGTGCCAGCAGTGAACCTGTTTTTGCAACTAATGAAAAACTGTTTTTT. Translated: CASSEPVFATNEKLFF.

The chain has TRBV2 and TRBJ2-3; TRBD2 matches at 8 bases. After removal of 3 bases from V and 8 bases from J, the junction contained 13 bases not matched to a gene. Looked up from germline, CDR1 is SNHLY and CDR2 is FYNNEI. The CDR3 contains 16 residues. For the CDR3, the DNA is TGTGCCAGCAGTGAGGGGCGGGAGGCCACGGGAGCTACGCAGTATTTT. It encodes CASSEGREATGATQYF.

This chain links TRBV5-4 with TRBJ2-1; D is ambiguous. The CDR3 runs to 14 residues. Per the germline V gene, CDR1 is SGHNT and CDR2 is YYREEE (reference sequence). The germline V and J ends were trimmed by 0 bases and 6 bases, with 10 bases remaining between them. In DNA form, the CDR3 reads TGTGCCAGCAGCTTGGAAGTAGTTACCAATGAGCAGTTCTTC. This translates into CASSLEVVTNEQFF. Full variable domain (rest looked up from reference TRBV5-4 and TRBJ2-1): ETGVTQSPTHLIKTRGQQVTLRCSSQSGHNTVSWYQQALGQGPQFIFQYYREEENGRGNFPPRFSGLQFPNYSSELNVNALELDDSALYLCASSLEVVTNEQFFGPGTRLTVL.